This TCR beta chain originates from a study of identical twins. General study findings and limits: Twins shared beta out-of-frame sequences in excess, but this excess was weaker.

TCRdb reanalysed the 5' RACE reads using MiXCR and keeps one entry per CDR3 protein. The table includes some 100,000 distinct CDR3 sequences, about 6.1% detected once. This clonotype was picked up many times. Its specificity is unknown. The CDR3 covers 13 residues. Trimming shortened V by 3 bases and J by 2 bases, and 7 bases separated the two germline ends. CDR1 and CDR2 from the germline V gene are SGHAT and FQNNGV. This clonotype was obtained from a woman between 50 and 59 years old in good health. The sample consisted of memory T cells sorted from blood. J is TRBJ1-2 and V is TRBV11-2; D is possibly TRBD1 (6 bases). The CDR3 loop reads CASSFTGNYGYTF. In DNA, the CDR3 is TGTGCCAGCAGCTTTACAGGGAACTATGGCTACACCTTC.